This TCR beta chain was found in a study of cytomegalovirus exposure and HLA in healthy donors. Notes on the study in general: In vitro data verified a few CMV-associated chains as specific for CMV antigens. Most TCR beta V segments were productive about 90% or about 30% of the time in an earlier analysis. Among the most significant clusters, several appeared linked to common viral pathogens in a later analysis.

This PCR relied on a set of 60 Vbeta primers and 13 Jbeta primers. Sequenced by immunoSEQ multiplex PCR; TCRdb stores in-frame clones only, minus some. The data show approximately 81,000 clones, 70% to 85% seen once. Germline CDR1 reads SNHLY; CDR2 reads FYNNEI. The V end was cut by 8 bases, the J end by 5 bases, with 7 bases between. The CDR3 loop spans 11 amino acids. A remark on this clone: Its matching antigen is unknown.

The chain recombines TRBV2 with TRBJ2-1; D call uncertain. The origin of this receptor is a woman aged 50 to 60 in good health and CMV-seronegative. The sample taken for sequencing was PBMCs. The DNA of the CDR3 is TGTGCCAGCCAGTTGGACAATGAGCAGTTCTTC. This codes for CASQLDNEQFF.